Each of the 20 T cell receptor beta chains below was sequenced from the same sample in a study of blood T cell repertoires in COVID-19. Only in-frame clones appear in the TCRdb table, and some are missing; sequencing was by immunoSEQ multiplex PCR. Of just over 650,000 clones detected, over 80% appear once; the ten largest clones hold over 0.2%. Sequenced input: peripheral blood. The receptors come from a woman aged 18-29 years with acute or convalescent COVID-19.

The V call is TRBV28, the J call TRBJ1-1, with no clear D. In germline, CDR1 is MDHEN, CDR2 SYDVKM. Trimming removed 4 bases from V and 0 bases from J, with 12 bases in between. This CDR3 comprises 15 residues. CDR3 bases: TGTGCCAGCAGTTCCCTGGAGGTCCTGAACACTGAAGCTTTCTTT. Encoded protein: CASSSLEVLNTEAFF.

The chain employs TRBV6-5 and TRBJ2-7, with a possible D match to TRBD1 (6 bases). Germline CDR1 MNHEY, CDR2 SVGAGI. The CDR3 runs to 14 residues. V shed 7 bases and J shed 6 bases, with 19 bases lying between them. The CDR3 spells CASMTARDIREQYF. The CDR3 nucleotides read TGTGCCAGCATGACAGCCCGGGACATACGCGAGCAGTACTTC.

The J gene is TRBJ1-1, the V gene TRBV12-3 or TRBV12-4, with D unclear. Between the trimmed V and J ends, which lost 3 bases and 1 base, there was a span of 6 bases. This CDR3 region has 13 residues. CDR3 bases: TGTGCCAGCAGTTTTGACAAGAACACTGAAGCTTTCTTT. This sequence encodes CASSFDKNTEAFF.

The chain's CDR3 is CAIKGEGAYGYTF. Written as DNA, the CDR3 is TGTGCCATCAAAGGTGAGGGGGCCTATGGCTACACCTTC. The chain uses TRBV6-5 and TRBJ1-2; 7 nucleotides agree with TRBD1. Germline CDR1 and CDR2: MNHEY and SVGAGI. The CDR3 length is 13 residues. J lost 4 bases, V lost 10 bases, and 9 bases had no gene match.

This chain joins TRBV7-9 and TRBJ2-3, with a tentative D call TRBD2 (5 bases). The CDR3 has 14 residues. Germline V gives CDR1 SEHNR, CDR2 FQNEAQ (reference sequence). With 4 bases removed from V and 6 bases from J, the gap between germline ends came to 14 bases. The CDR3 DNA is TGTGCCAGCAGCTCACTAGACCAGCGGGATACGCAGTATTTT. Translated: CASSSLDQRDTQYF. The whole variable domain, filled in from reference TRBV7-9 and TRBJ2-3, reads DTGVSQNPRHKITKRGQNVTFRCDPISEHNRLYWYRQTLGQGPEFLTYFQNEAQLEKSRLLSDRFSAERPKGSFSTLEIQRTEQGDSAMYLCASSSLDQRDTQYFGPGTRLTVL.

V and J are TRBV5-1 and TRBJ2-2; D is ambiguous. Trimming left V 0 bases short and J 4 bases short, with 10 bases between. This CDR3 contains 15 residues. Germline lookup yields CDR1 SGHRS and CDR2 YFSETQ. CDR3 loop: CASSLGQQSTGELFF. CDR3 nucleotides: TGCGCCAGCAGCTTGGGGCAACAAAGCACCGGGGAGCTGTTTTTT.

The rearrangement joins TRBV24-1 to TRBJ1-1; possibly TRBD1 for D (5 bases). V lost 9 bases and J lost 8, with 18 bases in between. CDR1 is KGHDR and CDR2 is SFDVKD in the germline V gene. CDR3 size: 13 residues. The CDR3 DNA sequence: TGTGCCACCCGCTTCCCTCAGGGTGGGGAAGCTTTCTTT. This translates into CATRFPQGGEAFF.

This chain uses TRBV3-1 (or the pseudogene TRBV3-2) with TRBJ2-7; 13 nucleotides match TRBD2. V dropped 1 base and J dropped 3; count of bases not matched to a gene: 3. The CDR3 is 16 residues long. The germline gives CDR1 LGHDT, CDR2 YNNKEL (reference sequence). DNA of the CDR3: TGTGCCAGCAGCCAAGTGAGGACTAGCGGGGGCTACGAGCAGTACTTC. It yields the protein CASSQVRTSGGYEQYF.

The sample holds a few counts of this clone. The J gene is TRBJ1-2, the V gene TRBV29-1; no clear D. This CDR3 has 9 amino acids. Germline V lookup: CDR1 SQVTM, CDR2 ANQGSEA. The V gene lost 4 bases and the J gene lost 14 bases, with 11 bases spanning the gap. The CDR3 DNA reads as TGCAGCGTTGGTCCCGAGGAGACCTTC. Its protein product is CSVGPEETF.

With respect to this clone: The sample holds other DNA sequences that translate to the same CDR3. In DNA, the CDR3 is TGTGCCAGCAGCCGGACTGGAAATCAGCCCCAGCATTTT. Translation: CASSRTGNQPQHF. The genes are TRBV6-5 and TRBJ1-5; D remains unclear. The CDR3 is made up of 13 amino acids. Trimming left V 6 bases short and J 4 bases short, with 10 bases between. Germline V lookup: CDR1 MNHEY, CDR2 SVGAGI.

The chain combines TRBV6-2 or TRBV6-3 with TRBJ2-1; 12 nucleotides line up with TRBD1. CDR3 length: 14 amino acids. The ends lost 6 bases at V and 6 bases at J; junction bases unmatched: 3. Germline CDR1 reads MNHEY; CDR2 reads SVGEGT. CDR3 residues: CASSWDRGRNEQFF. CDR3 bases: TGTGCCAGCAGCTGGGACAGGGGGCGCAATGAGCAGTTCTTC.

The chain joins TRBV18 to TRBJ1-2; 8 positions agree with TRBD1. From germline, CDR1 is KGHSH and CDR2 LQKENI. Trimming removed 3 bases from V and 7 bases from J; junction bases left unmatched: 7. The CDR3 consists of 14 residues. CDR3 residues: CASSPQDRARGYTF. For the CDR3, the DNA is TGTGCCAGCTCACCCCAGGACAGGGCACGTGGCTACACCTTC.

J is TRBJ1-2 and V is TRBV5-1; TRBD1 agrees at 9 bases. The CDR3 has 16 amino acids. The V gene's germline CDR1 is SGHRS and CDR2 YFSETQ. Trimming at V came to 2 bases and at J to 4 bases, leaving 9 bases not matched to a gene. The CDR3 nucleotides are TGCGCCAGCAGCTTCGATACGACAGGGGGGGTCTATGGCTACACCTTC. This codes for CASSFDTTGGVYGYTF. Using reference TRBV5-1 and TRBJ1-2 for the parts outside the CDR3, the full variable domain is KAGVTQTPRYLIKTRGQQVTLSCSPISGHRSVSWYQQTPGQGLQFLFEYFSETQRNKGNFPGRFSGRQFSNSRSEMNVSTLELGDSALYLCASSFDTTGGVYGYTFGSGTRLTVV.

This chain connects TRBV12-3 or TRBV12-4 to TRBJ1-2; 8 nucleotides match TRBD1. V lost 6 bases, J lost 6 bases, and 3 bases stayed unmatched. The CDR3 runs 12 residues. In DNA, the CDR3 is TGTGCCAGCAGGCCAGGGGGCAATGGCTACACCTTC. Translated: CASRPGGNGYTF.

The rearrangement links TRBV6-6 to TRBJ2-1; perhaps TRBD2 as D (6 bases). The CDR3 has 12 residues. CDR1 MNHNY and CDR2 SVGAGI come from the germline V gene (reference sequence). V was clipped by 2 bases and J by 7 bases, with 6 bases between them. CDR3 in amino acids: CASSYGRNEQFF. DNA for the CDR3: TGTGCCAGCAGTTACGGGAGGAATGAGCAGTTCTTC.

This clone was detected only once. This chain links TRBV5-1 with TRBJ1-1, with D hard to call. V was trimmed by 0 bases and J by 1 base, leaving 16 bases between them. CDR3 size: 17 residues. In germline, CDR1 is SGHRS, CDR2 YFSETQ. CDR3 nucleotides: TGCGCCAGCAGCTTGGATGTGAGTCGGAGGGAGAACACTGAAGCTTTCTTT. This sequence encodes CASSLDVSRRENTEAFF.

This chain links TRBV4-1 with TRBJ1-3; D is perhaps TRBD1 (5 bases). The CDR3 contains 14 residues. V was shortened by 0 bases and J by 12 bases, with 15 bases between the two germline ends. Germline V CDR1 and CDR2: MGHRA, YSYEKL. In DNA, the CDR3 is TGCGCCAGCAGCCAAGAGAAGTGGACACCTAGCATATATTTT. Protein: CASSQEKWTPSIYF.

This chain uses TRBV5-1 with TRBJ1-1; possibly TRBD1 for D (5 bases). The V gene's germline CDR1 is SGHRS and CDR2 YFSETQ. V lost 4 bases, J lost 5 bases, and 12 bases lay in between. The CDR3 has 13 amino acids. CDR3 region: CASSTRQGTEAFF. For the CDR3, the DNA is TGCGCCAGCAGCACACGCCAGGGTACTGAAGCTTTCTTT.

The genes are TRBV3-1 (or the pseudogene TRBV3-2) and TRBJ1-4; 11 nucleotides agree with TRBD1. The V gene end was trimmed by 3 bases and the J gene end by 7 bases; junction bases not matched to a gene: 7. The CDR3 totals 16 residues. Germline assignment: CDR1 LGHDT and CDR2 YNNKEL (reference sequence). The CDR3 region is CASSHLGTGGLEKLFF. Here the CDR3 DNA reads TGTGCCAGCAGCCACCTAGGGACAGGGGGTCTTGAAAAACTGTTTTTT.

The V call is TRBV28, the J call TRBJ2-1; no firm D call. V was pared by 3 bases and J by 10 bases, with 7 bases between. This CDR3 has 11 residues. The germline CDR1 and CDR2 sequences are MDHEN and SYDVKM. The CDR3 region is CASSFSEEQFF. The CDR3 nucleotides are TGTGCCAGCAGTTTCTCTGAGGAGCAGTTCTTC. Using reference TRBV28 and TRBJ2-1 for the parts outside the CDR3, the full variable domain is DVKVTQSSRYLVKRTGEKVFLECVQDMDHENMFWYRQDPGLGLRLIYFSYDVKMKEKGDIPEGYSVSREKKERFSLILESASTNQTSMYLCASSFSEEQFFGPGTRLTVL.